The 2 T cell receptor beta chains listed next were all sequenced from one sample in a study of control samples from healthy donors and cancer patients. Assay: immunoSEQ multiplex PCR; the TCRdb copy retains only in-frame clones and omits some. The data hold about 220,000 clones, with 85% to 95% observed a single time. The specimen was blood. The receptors originated from a man in his fifties or sixties in good health.

The chain couples TRBV10-1 to TRBJ1-1, with D possibly TRBD1 on 5 matching bases. The germline V and J ends were trimmed by 5 bases and 1 base, with 11 bases remaining between them. This CDR3 is 14 amino acids long. CDR1 is WNHNN and CDR2 is SYGVQD in the germline V gene (reference sequence). The CDR3, as DNA: TGCGCCAGCAGTCCCGGGACTAAGAACACTGAAGCTTTCTTT. Translating it yields CASSPGTKNTEAFF.

The gene calls are TRBV5-1 and TRBJ1-1; D remains ambiguous. Germline lookup yields CDR1 SGHRS and CDR2 YFSETQ. This CDR3 region has 14 residues. Trimming cost V 0 bases and J 1 base, with 7 bases left between them. The chain's CDR3 is CASSLVGGNTEAFF. As DNA, the CDR3 is TGCGCCAGCAGCTTGGTGGGAGGGAACACTGAAGCTTTCTTT.